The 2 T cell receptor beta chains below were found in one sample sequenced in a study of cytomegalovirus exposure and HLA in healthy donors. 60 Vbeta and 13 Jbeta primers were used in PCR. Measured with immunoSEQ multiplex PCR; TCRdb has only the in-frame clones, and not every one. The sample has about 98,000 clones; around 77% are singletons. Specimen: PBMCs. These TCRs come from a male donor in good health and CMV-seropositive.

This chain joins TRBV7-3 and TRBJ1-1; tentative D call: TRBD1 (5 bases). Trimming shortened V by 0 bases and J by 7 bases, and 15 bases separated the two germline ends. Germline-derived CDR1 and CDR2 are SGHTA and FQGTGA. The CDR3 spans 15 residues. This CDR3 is CASSLTVGGEGEAFF. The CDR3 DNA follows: TGTGCCAGCAGCTTAACGGTTGGAGGGGAGGGTGAAGCTTTCTTT.

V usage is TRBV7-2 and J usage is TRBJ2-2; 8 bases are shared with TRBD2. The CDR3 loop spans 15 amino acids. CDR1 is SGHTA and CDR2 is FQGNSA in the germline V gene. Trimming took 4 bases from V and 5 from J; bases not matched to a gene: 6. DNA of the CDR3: TGTGCCAGCAGCTCCATAGCGGGAAAAACCGGGGAGCTGTTTTTT. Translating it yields CASSSIAGKTGELFF.